This TCR beta chain came from a study of patients and donors after allogeneic stem cell transplantation. TCRdb itself ran the RT-PCR reads through MiXCR, one entry per CDR3 protein. The profile shows about 87,000 distinct CDR3 sequences, around 5% of them singletons. In this sample, this clonotype turned up many times. Trimming cost V 3 bases and J 2 bases, with 4 bases left between them. The CDR3 has 12 amino acids. Germline V gene sequence: CDR1 ENHRY, CDR2 SYGVKD. V and J are TRBV10-3 and TRBJ1-1, with no clear D. The sequence was obtained from a human donor who was either an allogeneic HSCT recipient or a stem cell or donor lymphocyte infusion donor (not recorded which). It is not recorded whose cells these are; they may come from a transplant donor. Sequenced material: blood, either unsorted or a sorted T cell fraction (not recorded which). The CDR3 coding sequence is TGTGCCATCAGTGAAGGTAACACTGAAGCTTTCTTT. It specifies CAISEGNTEAFF.